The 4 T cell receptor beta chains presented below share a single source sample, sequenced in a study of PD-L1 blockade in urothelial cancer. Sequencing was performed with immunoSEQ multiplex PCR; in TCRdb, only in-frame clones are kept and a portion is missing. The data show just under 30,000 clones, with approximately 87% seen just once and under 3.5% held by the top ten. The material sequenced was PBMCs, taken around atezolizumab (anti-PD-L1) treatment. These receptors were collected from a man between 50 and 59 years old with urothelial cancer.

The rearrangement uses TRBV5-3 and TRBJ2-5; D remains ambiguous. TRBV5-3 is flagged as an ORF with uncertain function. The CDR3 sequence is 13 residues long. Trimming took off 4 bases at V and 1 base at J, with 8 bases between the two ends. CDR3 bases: TGTGCCAGAAGCATCCCCCTCCAAGAGACCCAGTACTTC. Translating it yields CARSIPLQETQYF.

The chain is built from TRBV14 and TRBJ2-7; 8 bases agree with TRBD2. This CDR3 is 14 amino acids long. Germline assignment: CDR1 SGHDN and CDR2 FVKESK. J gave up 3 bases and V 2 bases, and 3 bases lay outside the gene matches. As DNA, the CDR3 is TGTGCCAGCAGCCAACTGGGACTAGGCTACGAGCAGTACTTC. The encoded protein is CASSQLGLGYEQYF.

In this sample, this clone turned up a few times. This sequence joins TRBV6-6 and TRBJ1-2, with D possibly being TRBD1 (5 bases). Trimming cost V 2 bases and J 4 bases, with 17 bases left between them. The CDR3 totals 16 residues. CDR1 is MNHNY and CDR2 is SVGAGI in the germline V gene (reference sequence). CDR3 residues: CASSYPWDGAGYGYTF. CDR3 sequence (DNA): TGTGCCAGCAGTTACCCCTGGGACGGAGCGGGCTATGGCTACACCTTC.

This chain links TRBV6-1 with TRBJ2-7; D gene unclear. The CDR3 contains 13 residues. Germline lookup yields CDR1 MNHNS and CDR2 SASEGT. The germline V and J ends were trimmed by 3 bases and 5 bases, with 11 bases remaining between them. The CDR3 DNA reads TGTGCCAGCAGTGAGTCTCTCCCGGACGAGCAGTACTTC. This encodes CASSESLPDEQYF.